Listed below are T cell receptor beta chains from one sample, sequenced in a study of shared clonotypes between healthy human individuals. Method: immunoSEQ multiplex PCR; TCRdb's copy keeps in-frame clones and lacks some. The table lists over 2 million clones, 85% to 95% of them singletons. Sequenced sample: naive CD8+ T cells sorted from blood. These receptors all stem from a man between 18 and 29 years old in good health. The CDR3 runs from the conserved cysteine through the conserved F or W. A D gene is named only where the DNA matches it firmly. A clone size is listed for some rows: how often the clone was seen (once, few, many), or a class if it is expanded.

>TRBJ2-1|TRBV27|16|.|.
TGTGCCAGCAGTTTGCTAGCCGTCAGGTCGTTCGATGAGCAGTTCTTC
CASSLLAVRSFDEQFF
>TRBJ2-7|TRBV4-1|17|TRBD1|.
TGCGCCAGCAGCCAAGCCTCCGGACAGGGTTTCTACTACGAGCAGTACTTC
CASSQASGQGFYYEQYF
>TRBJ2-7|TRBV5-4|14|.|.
TGTGCCAGCAGCTTGGGGTTGGGGGGACCGGAGCAGTACTTC
CASSLGLGGPEQYF
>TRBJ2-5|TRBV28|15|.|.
TGTGCCAGCAGTGGCGGGACAGCTATAGGCGAGACCCAGTACTTC
CASSGGTAIGETQYF
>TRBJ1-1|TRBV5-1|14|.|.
TGCGCCAGCAGCTTGATAGCGGGGGGCACTGAAGCTTTCTTT
CASSLIAGGTEAFF
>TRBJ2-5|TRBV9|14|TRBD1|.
TGTGCCAGCAGCCCCTGGGACAGCCTAGAGACCCAGTACTTC
CASSPWDSLETQYF
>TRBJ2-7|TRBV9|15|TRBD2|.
TGTGCCAGCAGCGACGGGGCTAGCGGGAACCCCCGGCAGTACTTC
CASSDGASGNPRQYF
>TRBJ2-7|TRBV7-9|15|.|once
TGTGCCAGCAGCTCCCCGGAGGCAGGAGCCTACGAGCAGTACTTC
CASSSPEAGAYEQYF
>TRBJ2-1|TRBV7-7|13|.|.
TGTGCTAGCAGCTTGGACCCCTACAATGAGCAGTTCTTC
CASSLDPYNEQFF
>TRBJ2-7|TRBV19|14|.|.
TGTGCCAGTAAGAACGGAGAGGGGGGCTACGAGCAGTACTTC
CASKNGEGGYEQYF
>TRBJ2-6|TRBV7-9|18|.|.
TGTGCCAGCAGCACCATCATAGGTGCCTACTCTGGGGCCAACGTCCTGACTTTC
CASSTIIGAYSGANVLTF
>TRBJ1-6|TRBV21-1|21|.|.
TGTGCCAGCAGCAAACTCCCTGAGGGACAGGGCCCATGGACCTATAATTCACCCCTCCACTTT
CASSKLPEGQGPWTYNSPLHF
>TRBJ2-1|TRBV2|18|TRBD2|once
TGTGCCAGCAGTGACGGTAGCGGGGTGACGTTTACCTACAATGAGCAGTTCTTC
CASSDGSGVTFTYNEQFF
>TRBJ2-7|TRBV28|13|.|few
TGTGCCAGCCACAGGGATGGCGCCTACGAGCAGTACTTC
CASHRDGAYEQYF
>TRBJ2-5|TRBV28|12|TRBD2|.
TGTGCCAGCTCTTGGGGGGGGGAGACCCAGTACTTC
CASSWGGETQYF
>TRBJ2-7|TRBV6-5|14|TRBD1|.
TGTGCCAGCAGTTACTCAGGGGGCGCGGACGAGCAGTACTTC
CASSYSGGADEQYF
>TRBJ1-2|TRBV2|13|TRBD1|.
TGTGCCAGCAGTGAAGGGACAGGGAGAGGCTACACCTTC
CASSEGTGRGYTF
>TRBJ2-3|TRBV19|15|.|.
TGTGCCAGTACGGATTCGGGGTTTCGGACAGATACGCAGTATTTT
CASTDSGFRTDTQYF
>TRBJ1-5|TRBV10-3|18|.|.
TGTGCCATCAGTGACCTTCCCGGGGGAGAACATAGCAATCAGCCCCAGCATTTT
CAISDLPGGEHSNQPQHF
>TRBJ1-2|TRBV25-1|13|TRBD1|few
TGTGCCAGCAGCCCGGGACAGGGGTTCTTAAACACCTTC
CASSPGQGFLNTF
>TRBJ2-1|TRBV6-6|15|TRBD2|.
TGTGCCAGCAGTTACGAGGGGAACGGGGGGAATGAGCAGTTCTTC
CASSYEGNGGNEQFF